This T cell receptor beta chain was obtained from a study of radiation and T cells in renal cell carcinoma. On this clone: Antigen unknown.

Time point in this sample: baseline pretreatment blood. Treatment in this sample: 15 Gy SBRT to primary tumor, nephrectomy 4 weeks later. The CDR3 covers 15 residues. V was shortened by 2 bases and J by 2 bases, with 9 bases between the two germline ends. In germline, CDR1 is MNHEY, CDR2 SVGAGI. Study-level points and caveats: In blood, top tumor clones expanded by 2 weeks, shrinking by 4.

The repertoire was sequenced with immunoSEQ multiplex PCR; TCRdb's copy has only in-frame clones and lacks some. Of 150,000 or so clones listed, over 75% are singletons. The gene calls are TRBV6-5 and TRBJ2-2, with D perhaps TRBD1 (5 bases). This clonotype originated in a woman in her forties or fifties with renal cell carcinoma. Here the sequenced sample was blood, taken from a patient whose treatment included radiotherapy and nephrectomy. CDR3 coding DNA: TGTGCCAGCAGTTACGGGGCTAGAAACACCGGGGAGCTGTTTTTT. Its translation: CASSYGARNTGELFF.